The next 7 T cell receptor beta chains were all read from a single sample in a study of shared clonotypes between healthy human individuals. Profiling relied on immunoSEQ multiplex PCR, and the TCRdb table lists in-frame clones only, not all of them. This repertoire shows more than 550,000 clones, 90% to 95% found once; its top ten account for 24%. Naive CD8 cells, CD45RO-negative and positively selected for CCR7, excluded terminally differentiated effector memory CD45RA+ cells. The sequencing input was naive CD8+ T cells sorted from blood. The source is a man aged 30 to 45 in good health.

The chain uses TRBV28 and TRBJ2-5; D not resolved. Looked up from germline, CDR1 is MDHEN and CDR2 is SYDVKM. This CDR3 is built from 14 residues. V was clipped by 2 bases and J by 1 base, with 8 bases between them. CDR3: CASSLRAFQETQYF. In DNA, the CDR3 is TGTGCCAGCAGTTTACGGGCCTTCCAAGAGACCCAGTACTTC.

The CDR3 loop is CASSSPGQGYNEQYF. CDR3 nucleotides: TGTGCCAGCAGCTCGCCGGGACAGGGATACAACGAGCAGTACTTC. V usage is TRBV5-4 and J usage is TRBJ2-7, with TRBD1 identical over 9 bases. CDR3 length equals 15 residues. Trimming at V came to 3 bases and at J to 5 bases, leaving 9 bases not matched to a gene. The germline gives CDR1 SGHNT, CDR2 YYREEE (reference sequence).

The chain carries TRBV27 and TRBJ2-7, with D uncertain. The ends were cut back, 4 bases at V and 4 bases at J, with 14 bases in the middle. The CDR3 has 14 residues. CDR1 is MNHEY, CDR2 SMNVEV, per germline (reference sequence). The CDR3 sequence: CASSSYQTVYEQYF. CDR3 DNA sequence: TGTGCCAGCAGTTCCTACCAAACTGTTTACGAGCAGTACTTC.

In nucleotides, the CDR3 is TGTGCCAGCAGTTACGGTATGGTGGACTCTGGAAACACCATATATTTT. It encodes CASSYGMVDSGNTIYF. J is TRBJ1-3 and V is TRBV6-5; D not resolved. This CDR3 spans 16 amino acids. V lost 2 bases and J lost 0, with 11 bases in between. CDR1 and CDR2 (germline): MNHEY, SVGAGI.

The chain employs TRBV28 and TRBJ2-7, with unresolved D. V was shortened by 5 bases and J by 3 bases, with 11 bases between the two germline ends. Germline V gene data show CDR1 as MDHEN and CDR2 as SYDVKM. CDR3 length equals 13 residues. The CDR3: CASSEDTFYEQYF. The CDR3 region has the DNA TGTGCCAGCAGTGAAGACACATTCTACGAGCAGTACTTC.

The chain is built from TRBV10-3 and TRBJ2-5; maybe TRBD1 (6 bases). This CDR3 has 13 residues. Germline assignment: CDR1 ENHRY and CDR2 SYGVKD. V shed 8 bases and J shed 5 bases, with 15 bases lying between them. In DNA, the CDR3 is TGTGCCATCTCCCTAGGACAGCTTGAGACCCAGTACTTC. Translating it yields CAISLGQLETQYF.

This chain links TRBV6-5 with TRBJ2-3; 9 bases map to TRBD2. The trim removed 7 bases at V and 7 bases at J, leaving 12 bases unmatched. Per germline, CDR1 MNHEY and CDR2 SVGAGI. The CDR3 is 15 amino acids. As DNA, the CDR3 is TGTGCCAGCAAGGGGCGGGAGGGCCGACCAAATACGCAGTATTTT. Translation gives CASKGREGRPNTQYF.